The rows below give T cell receptor beta chains drawn from one sample of a study of CD8+ T cells in alopecia areata. Clones were sequenced by immunoSEQ multiplex PCR, and TCRdb holds only the in-frame ones, with some missing. The sample carries 90,000 to 150,000 clones, about 50% recorded once. The sample here was CD4+ T cells sorted from blood, taken at week 4, from a patient treated with tofacitinib. All receptors derive from a human donor with alopecia areata. The CDR3 runs from the conserved cysteine through the conserved F or W. D genes are given only for firm matches. Not all rows give a size; the values are once, few, many and, for expanded clones, a class.

J gene | D gene | V gene | clone size | CDR3 DNA | CDR3 protein
TRBJ1-5 | NA | TRBV30 | NA | TGTGCCTGGAGTGGGGGGACCTCGAATCAGCCCCAGCATTTT | CAWSGGTSNQPQHF
TRBJ2-7 | TRBD2 | TRBV6-1 | few | TGTGCCAGCAGTGAAGGCGGGGGTAATTACTACGAGCAGTACTTC | CASSEGGGNYYEQYF
TRBJ2-7 | TRBD2 | TRBV7-2 | NA | TGTGCCAGCAGCTTGGGACTAGCGGGATACGAGCAGTACTTC | CASSLGLAGYEQYF
TRBJ2-6 | NA | TRBV6-1 | few | TGTGCCAGCAGTGAAGCGTTGGGCTCTGGGGCCAACGTCCTGACTTTC | CASSEALGSGANVLTF
TRBJ2-3 | TRBD1 | TRBV29-1 | NA | TGCAGCGTGCCCAAGGGGGCTCTAGTCGCCCGGGGCACAGATACGCAGTATTTT | CSVPKGALVARGTDTQYF
TRBJ1-1 | NA | TRBV5-1 | NA | TGCGCCAGCAGCTTGGCAGGGGACATGAACACTGAAGCTTTCTTT | CASSLAGDMNTEAFF
TRBJ1-5 | NA | TRBV30 | NA | TGTGCCTGGAGGACGATAGGGCCCCAGCATTTT | CAWRTIGPQHF
TRBJ2-3 | TRBD2 | TRBV11-2 | few | TGTGCCAGCAGCGCCGGTCTAGCGGGGGGGTACGGAGATACGCAGTATTTT | CASSAGLAGGYGDTQYF
TRBJ2-3 | TRBD2 | TRBV6-5 | NA | TGTGCCAGCAGTTACTCAGCGGGGGGCACAGATACGCAGTATTTT | CASSYSAGGTDTQYF
TRBJ1-5 | NA | TRBV6-5 | NA | TGTGCCAGCAGTTACTCGAGAGGGGGCAATCAGCCCCAGCATTTT | CASSYSRGGNQPQHF
TRBJ1-5 | NA | TRBV30 | NA | TGTGCCTGGGGGCGTCGAGGGGGCAATCAGCCCCAGCATTTT | CAWGRRGGNQPQHF
TRBJ2-7 | TRBD1 | TRBV15 | NA | TGTGCCACCAGACCCGGACAGGGAGGAGATGCGGCGCAGTACTTC | CATRPGQGGDAAQYF
TRBJ1-3 | NA | TRBV30 | NA | TGTGCCTGGAGTGTAGGGGTTGGAAACACCATATATTTT | CAWSVGVGNTIYF
TRBJ2-7 | TRBD2 | TRBV30 | once | TGTGCCTGGAGTGTGGGTAGCGGGAGAGGAAACGAGCAGTACTTC | CAWSVGSGRGNEQYF
TRBJ1-4 | NA | TRBV30 | NA | TGTGCCTGGTCGCCGGGACCTAATGAAAAACTGTTTTTT | CAWSPGPNEKLFF
TRBJ1-4 | TRBD1 | TRBV30 | NA | TGTGCCTGGAGTAATCGGGGATTCCGGGACAGGCCAAAACTGTTTTTT | CAWSNRGFRDRPKLFF
TRBJ1-2 | NA | TRBV29-1 | NA | TGCAGCGTTGACAATACCCGCGGGCTCTATGGCTACACCTTC | CSVDNTRGLYGYTF
TRBJ2-3 | TRBD1 | TRBV7-9 | once | TGTGCCAGCAGCTCGACAGGGGGCAAAACAGATACGCAGTATTTT | CASSSTGGKTDTQYF
TRBJ1-5 | NA | TRBV2 | few | TGTGCCAGCAGTGAAGAACAGGTCAATCAGCCCCAGCATTTT | CASSEEQVNQPQHF
TRBJ1-5 | NA | TRBV7-2 | NA | TGTGCCAGCAGCTTAGCTGGAATTAGCAATCAGCCCCAGCATTTT | CASSLAGISNQPQHF
TRBJ1-5 | NA | TRBV10-2 | once | TGCGCCAGCAGTGAATCGTCTTCGTTTTATAGCAATCAGCCCCAGCATTTT | CASSESSSFYSNQPQHF
TRBJ2-1 | NA | TRBV6-1 | NA | TGTGCCAGCAGTGAGTACGGGGGGCCCAGCTCCTACAATGAGCAGTTCTTC | CASSEYGGPSSYNEQFF
TRBJ2-5 | TRBD2 | TRBV7-9 | few | TGTGCCAGCAGCCCCGGTGGACTAGCGGGAGTTAGAGGGCAAGAGACCCAGTACTTC | CASSPGGLAGVRGQETQYF
TRBJ2-3 | NA | TRBV25-1 | NA | TGTGCCAGCAGTGAATATTGGCTTCATACGCAGTATTTT | CASSEYWLHTQYF
TRBJ1-4 | NA | TRBV30 | NA | TGTGCCTGGAGTTTGTCAACATTAAGGGAAAAACTGTTTTTT | CAWSLSTLREKLFF
TRBJ2-3 | NA | TRBV27 | NA | TGTGCCAGCAGTTTATTTACCCTGGGGACAGATACGCAGTATTTT | CASSLFTLGTDTQYF
TRBJ2-3 | NA | TRBV29-1 | few | TGCAGCTCCGTGGGCCGATTCACAGATACGCAGTATTTT | CSSVGRFTDTQYF
TRBJ2-3 | TRBD2 | TRBV5-6 | NA | TGTGCCAGCAGCTTGGGACTAGCGTTTAGCACAGATACGCAGTATTTT | CASSLGLAFSTDTQYF
TRBJ2-1 | TRBD1 | TRBV10-3 | NA | TGTGCCATCAAATCCCCGGGACAGACCTACAATGAGCAGTTCTTC | CAIKSPGQTYNEQFF
TRBJ2-5 | NA | TRBV27 | NA | TGTGCCAGCAGTGGACTTGAAGAGACCCAGTACTTC | CASSGLEETQYF
TRBJ1-4 | TRBD1 | TRBV30 | NA | TGTGCCTGGAGTGTACATGGACAGGCTAATGAAAAACTGTTTTTT | CAWSVHGQANEKLFF
TRBJ2-3 | TRBD1 | TRBV5-4 | NA | TGTGCCAGCAGGGGGACAGGGGGCGGCACAGATACGCAGTATTTT | CASRGTGGGTDTQYF
TRBJ2-1 | TRBD1 | TRBV6-1 | NA | TGTGCCAGCAGCCGGACAGGGAATGAGCAGTTCTTC | CASSRTGNEQFF
TRBJ2-1 | TRBD2 | TRBV29-1 | few | TGCAGCGTAGCGGGGAAGAGCTCCTACAATGAGCAGTTCTTC | CSVAGKSSYNEQFF
TRBJ1-2 | NA | TRBV5-1 | NA | TGCGCCAGCAGCTTTTCGGCCATGAGAGAACAGGGCTACACCTTC | CASSFSAMREQGYTF
TRBJ2-7 | NA | TRBV29-1 | NA | TGCAGTGGGGCTGGGGCCGGCTGGCAGTACTTC | CSGAGAGWQYF
TRBJ2-1 | NA | TRBV29-1 | few | TGCAGCGTTGAAGCTCGGGGGTCAAGCTCCTACAATGAGCAGTTCTTC | CSVEARGSSSYNEQFF
TRBJ1-1 | TRBD1 | TRBV27 | few | TGTGCCAGCAGTCCCCTAACAGGGGGTTTTACTGAAGCTTTCTTT | CASSPLTGGFTEAFF
TRBJ1-1 | NA | TRBV27 | NA | TGTGCCAGCAAATCAGGGGCCGCGGGTGGCACTGAAGCTTTCTTT | CASKSGAAGGTEAFF
TRBJ1-1 | TRBD1 | TRBV19 | NA | TGTGCCAGTACTCCCCAGGGGGTGAGGACTGAAGCTTTCTTT | CASTPQGVRTEAFF
TRBJ1-5 | NA | TRBV29-1 | few | TGCAGCGTTGGTATCCGCAGCAATCAGCCCCAGCATTTT | CSVGIRSNQPQHF
TRBJ1-1 | NA | TRBV6-1 | NA | TGTGCCAGCAGACAATTAGGACGAGAGAACACTGAAGCTTTCTTT | CASRQLGRENTEAFF
TRBJ2-1 | NA | TRBV5-6 | NA | TGTGCCAGCAGCTTGGTGGGGAACCTCTACAATGAGCAGTTCTTC | CASSLVGNLYNEQFF
TRBJ2-1 | TRBD1 | TRBV29-1 | few | TGCAGCGGTTCTACGGGACAGGGGAATGAGCAGTTCTTC | CSGSTGQGNEQFF
TRBJ2-7 | NA | TRBV7-9 | few | TGTGCCAGCAGCCCCACATCGCCTCCAGCGGGTCAATCCTACGAGCAGTACTTC | CASSPTSPPAGQSYEQYF
TRBJ2-7 | TRBD2 | TRBV30 | NA | TGTGCCTGGAGTTCAGCGGGGACCTACGAGCAGTACTTC | CAWSSAGTYEQYF